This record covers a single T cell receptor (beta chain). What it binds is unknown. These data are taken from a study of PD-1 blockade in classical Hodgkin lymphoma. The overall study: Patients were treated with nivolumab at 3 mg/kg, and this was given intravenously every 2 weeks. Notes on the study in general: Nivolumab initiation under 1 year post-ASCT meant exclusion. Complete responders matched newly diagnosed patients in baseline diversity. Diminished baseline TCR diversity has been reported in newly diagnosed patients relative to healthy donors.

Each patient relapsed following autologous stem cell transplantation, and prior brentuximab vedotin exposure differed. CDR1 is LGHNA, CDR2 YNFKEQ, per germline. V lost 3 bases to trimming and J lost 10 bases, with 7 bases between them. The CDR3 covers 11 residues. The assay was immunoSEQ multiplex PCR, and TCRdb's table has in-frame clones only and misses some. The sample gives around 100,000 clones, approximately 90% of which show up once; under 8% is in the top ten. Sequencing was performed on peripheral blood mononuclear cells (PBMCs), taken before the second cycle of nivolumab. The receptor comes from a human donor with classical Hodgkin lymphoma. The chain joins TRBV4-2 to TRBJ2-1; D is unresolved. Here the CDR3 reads CASSHGWEQFF. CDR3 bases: TGTGCCAGCAGCCACGGATGGGAGCAGTTCTTC.